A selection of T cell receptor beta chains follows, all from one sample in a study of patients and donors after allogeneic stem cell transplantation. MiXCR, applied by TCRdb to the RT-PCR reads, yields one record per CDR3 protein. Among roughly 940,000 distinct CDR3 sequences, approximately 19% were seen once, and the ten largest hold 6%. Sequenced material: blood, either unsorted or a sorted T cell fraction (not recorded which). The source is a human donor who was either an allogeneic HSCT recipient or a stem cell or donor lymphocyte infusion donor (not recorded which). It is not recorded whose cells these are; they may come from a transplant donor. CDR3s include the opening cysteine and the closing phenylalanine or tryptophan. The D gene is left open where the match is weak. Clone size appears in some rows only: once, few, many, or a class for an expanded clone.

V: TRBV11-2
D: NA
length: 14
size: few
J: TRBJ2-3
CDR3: CASSLVRRADTQYF
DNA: TGTGCCAGCAGCTTAGTTAGAAGGGCAGATACGCAGTATTTT

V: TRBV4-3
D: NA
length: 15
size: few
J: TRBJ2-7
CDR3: CASSQAGPPSYEQYF
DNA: TGCGCCAGCAGCCAAGCAGGGCCTCCCTCCTACGAGCAGTACTTC

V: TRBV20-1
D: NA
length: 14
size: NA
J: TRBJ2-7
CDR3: CSAVDSGRSYEQYF
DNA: TGCAGTGCGGTTGATAGCGGTCGCTCCTACGAGCAGTACTTC

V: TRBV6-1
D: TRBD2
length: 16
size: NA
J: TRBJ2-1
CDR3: CASSEGVLAAYNEQFF
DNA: TGTGCCAGCAGTGAAGGGGTACTAGCGGCGTACAATGAGCAGTTCTTC

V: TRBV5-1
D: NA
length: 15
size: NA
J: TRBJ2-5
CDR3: CASSPTGANQETQYF
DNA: TGCGCCAGCAGCCCAACGGGGGCAAACCAAGAGACCCAGTACTTC

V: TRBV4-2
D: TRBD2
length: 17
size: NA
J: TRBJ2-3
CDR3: CASSQGPLAGGADTQYF
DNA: TGTGCCAGCAGCCAAGGGCCCCTAGCGGGGGGGGCAGATACGCAGTATTTT

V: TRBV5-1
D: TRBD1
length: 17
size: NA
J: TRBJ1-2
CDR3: CASSLVVTGDENYGYTF
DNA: TGCGCCAGCAGCTTGGTTGTCACAGGGGATGAGAACTATGGCTACACCTTC

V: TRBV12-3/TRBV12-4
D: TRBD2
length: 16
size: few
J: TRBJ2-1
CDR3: CASSGTIAGVSNEQFF
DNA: TGTGCCAGCAGTGGTACGATAGCGGGAGTGAGCAATGAGCAGTTCTTC

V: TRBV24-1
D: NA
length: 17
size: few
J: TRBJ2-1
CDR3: CATSDSHSRSSYNEQFF
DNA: TGTGCCACCAGTGATTCCCATAGCAGGAGCTCCTACAATGAGCAGTTCTTC

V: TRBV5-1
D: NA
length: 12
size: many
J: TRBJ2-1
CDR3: CASSLTVNEQFF
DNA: TGTGCCAGCAGTTTAACGGTGAATGAGCAGTTCTTC

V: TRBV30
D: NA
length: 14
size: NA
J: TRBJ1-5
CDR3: CAWTPGFGEQPQHF
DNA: TGTGCCTGGACACCGGGGTTTGGAGAGCAGCCCCAGCATTTT

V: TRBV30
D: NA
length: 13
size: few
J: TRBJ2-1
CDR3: CAWGRDKYNEQFF
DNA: TGTGCCTGGGGCCGGGACAAGTACAATGAGCAGTTCTTC

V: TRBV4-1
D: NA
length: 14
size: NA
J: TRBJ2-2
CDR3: CASSRTDFAGELFF
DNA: TGCGCCAGCAGCCGGACGGACTTTGCCGGGGAGCTGTTTTTT

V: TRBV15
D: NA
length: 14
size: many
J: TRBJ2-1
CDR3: CATSRAGSYNEQFF
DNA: TGTGCCACCAGCAGAGCAGGCTCCTACAATGAGCAGTTCTTC

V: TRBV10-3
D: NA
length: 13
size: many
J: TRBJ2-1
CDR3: CAISESAVNEQFF
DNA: TGTGCCATCAGTGAGTCGGCGGTCAATGAGCAGTTCTTC

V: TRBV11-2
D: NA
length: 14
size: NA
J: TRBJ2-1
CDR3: CASSLAPAYNEQFF
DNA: TGTGCCAGCAGCTTAGCCCCGGCTTACAATGAGCAGTTCTTC

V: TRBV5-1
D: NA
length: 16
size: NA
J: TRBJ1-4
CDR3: CASSLGGRGDREKLFF
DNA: TGCGCCAGCAGCTTGGGGGGCCGGGGTGACAGAGAAAAACTGTTTTTT

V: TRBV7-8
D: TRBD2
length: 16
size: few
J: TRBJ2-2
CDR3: CASSHQAGENTGELFF
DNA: TGTGCCAGCAGCCACCAAGCGGGGGAGAACACCGGGGAGCTGTTTTTT

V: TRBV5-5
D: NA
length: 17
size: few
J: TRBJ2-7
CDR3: CASSLLYEGVTSYEQYF
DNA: TGTGCCAGCAGCTTATTGTATGAGGGGGTCACCTCCTACGAGCAGTACTTC

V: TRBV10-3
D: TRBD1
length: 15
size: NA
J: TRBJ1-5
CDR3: CAIGPGQGSNQPQHF
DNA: TGTGCCATTGGACCGGGACAGGGGAGCAATCAGCCCCAGCATTTT

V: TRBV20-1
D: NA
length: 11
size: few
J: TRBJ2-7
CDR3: CSAPDGYEQYF
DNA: TGCAGTGCTCCCGACGGGTACGAGCAGTACTTC

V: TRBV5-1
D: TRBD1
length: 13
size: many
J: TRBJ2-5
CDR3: CASSSGQQETQYF
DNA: TGTGCCAGCAGCTCGGGACAGCAAGAGACCCAGTACTTC

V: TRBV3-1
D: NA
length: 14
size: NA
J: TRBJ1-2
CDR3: CASSQDQWDYGYTF
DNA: TGTGCCAGCAGCCAAGATCAGTGGGACTATGGCTACACCTTC

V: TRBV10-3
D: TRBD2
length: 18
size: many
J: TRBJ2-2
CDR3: CAISGLAGGNSNTGELFF
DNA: TGTGCCATCAGTGGGCTAGCGGGGGGGAATTCGAACACCGGGGAGCTGTTTTTT

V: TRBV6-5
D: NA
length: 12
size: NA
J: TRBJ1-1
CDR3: CASRPGHTEAFF
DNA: TGTGCCAGCAGGCCGGGGCACACTGAAGCTTTCTTT

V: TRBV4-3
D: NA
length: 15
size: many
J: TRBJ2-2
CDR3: CASSQYWAVSGELFF
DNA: TGCGCCAGCAGCCAATATTGGGCGGTGAGCGGGGAGCTGTTTTTT

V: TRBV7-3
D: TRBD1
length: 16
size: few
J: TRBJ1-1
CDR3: CASSLNPRGLGTEAFF
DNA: TGTGCCAGCAGCTTGAACCCCAGGGGGCTGGGCACTGAAGCTTTCTTT

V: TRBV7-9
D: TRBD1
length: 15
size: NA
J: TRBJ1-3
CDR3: CASRWDRNSGNTIYF
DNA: TGTGCCAGCCGCTGGGACAGGAACTCTGGAAACACCATATATTTT

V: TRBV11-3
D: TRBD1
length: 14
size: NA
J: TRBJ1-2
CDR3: CASSSDRSNYGYTF
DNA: TGTGCCAGCAGCTCGGACAGGTCGAACTATGGCTACACCTTC

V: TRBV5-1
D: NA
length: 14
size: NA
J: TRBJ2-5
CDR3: CASRNGPMQETQYF
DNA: TGCGCCAGCAGGAATGGACCGATGCAAGAGACCCAGTACTTC

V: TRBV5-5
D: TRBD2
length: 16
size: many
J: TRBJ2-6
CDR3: CASSPGTSQRANVLTF
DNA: TGTGCCAGCAGCCCCGGGACTAGCCAACGGGCCAACGTCCTGACTTTC

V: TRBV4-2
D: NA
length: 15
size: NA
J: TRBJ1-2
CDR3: CASSQDYRTSYGYTF
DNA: TGTGCCAGCAGCCAAGATTACAGGACGAGCTATGGCTACACCTTC

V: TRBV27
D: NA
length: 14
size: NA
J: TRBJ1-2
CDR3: CASSLWGDSNGYTF
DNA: TGTGCCAGCAGTTTATGGGGAGACAGTAATGGCTACACCTTC

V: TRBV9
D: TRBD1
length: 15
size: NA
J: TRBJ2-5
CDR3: CASSAPGQGRETQYF
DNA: TGTGCCAGCAGCGCTCCGGGACAGGGGAGGGAGACCCAGTACTTC

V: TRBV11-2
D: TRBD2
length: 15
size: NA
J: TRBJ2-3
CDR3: CASSRTSAPTDTQYF
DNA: TGTGCCAGCAGCCGAACTAGCGCCCCCACAGATACGCAGTATTTT

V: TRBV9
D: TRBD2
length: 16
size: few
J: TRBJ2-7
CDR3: CASSLGLAGSGVEQYF
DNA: TGTGCCAGCAGCCTAGGACTAGCGGGATCGGGGGTCGAGCAGTACTTC

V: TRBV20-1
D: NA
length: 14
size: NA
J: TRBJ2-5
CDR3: CSAITGTDVETQYF
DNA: TGCAGTGCTATAACGGGGACGGATGTAGAGACCCAGTACTTC

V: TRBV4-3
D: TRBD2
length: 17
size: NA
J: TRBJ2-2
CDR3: CASSPHSLAGVTGELFF
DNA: TGCGCCAGCAGCCCCCACTCACTAGCGGGGGTCACCGGGGAGCTGTTTTTT

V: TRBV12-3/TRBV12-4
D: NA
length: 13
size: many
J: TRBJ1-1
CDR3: CASSPLGGTEAFF
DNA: TGTGCCAGCAGTCCCCTAGGGGGGACTGAAGCTTTCTTT

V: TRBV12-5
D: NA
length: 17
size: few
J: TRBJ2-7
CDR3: CASGPGQRSWEAYEQYF
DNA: TGTGCTAGTGGCCCCGGACAGCGGAGCTGGGAAGCCTACGAGCAGTACTTC

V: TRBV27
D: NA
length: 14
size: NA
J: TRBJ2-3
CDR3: CASSSEREWNTQYF
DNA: TGTGCCAGCAGTTCGGAACGGGAATGGAATACGCAGTATTTT

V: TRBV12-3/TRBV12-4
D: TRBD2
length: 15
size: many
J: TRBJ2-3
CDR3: CASSPSGGFTDTQYF
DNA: TGTGCCAGCAGCCCCAGCGGGGGGTTCACAGATACGCAGTATTTT

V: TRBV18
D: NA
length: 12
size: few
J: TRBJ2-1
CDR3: CASSPGSHEQFF
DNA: TGTGCCAGCTCACCAGGGAGCCATGAGCAGTTCTTC

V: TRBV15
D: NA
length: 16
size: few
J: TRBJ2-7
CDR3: CATSRDPSAGSYEQYF
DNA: TGTGCCACCAGCAGAGATCCTTCCGCAGGGAGCTACGAGCAGTACTTC

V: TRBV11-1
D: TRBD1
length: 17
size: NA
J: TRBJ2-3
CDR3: CASSLRVDRRSTDTQYF
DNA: TGTGCCAGCAGCTTAAGAGTGGACAGGAGGAGCACAGATACGCAGTATTTT

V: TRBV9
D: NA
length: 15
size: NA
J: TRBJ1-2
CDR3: CASSVSGASNYGYTF
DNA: TGTGCCAGCAGCGTATCGGGGGCTTCTAACTATGGCTACACCTTC

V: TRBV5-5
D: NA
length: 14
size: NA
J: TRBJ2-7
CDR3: CASSHRTLDTEQYF
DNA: TGTGCCAGCAGCCATAGAACTCTAGACACCGAGCAGTACTTC

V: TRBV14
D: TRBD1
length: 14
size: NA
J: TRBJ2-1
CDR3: CASSPGQGFSEQFF
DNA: TGTGCCAGCAGCCCGGGACAGGGTTTCAGTGAGCAGTTCTTC

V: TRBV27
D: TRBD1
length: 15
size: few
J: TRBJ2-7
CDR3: CASSSSGTGTYEQYF
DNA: TGTGCCAGCAGTTCCTCCGGGACAGGGACGTACGAGCAGTACTTC

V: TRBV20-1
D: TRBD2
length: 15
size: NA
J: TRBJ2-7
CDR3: CSARDQASGGYEQYF
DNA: TGCAGTGCTAGAGATCAAGCTAGCGGAGGTTACGAGCAGTACTTC

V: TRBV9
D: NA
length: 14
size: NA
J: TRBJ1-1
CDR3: CNSGPQEWGTEAFF
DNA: TGTAATTCGGGACCCCAGGAGTGGGGAACTGAAGCTTTCTTT

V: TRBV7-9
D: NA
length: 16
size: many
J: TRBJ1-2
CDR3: CASSFAGREAYYGYTF
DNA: TGTGCCAGCAGCTTCGCTGGACGGGAGGCATACTATGGCTACACCTTC

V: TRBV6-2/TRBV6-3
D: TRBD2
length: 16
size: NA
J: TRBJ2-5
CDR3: CASGSGGATLQETQYF
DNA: TGTGCCAGCGGCTCCGGGGGGGCCACCCTCCAAGAGACCCAGTACTTC

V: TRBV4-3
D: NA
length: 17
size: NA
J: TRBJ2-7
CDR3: CASSPSYGGSPPLEQYF
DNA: TGCGCCAGCAGCCCTTCCTATGGAGGGTCCCCCCCTCTCGAGCAGTACTTC

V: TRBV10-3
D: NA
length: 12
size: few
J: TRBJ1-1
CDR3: CAISPGQSEAFF
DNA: TGTGCCATCAGCCCCGGACAGTCTGAAGCTTTCTTT

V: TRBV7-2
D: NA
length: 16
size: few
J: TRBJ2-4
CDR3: CASSLGQGRGRDIQYF
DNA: TGTGCCAGCAGCCTAGGACAGGGACGGGGGAGGGACATTCAGTACTTC

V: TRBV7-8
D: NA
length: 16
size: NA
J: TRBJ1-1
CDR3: CASSLEMVNMNTEAFF
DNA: TGTGCCAGCAGCTTAGAGATGGTCAACATGAACACTGAAGCTTTCTTT

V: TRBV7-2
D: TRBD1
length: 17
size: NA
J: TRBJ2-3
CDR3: CASSVKGTGSRADTQYF
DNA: TGTGCCAGCAGCGTTAAGGGGACAGGGTCCCGCGCAGATACGCAGTATTTT

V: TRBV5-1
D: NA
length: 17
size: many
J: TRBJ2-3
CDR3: CASSLGVAVHSTDTQYF
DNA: TGCGCCAGCAGCTTGGGAGTCGCAGTACATAGCACAGATACGCAGTATTTT